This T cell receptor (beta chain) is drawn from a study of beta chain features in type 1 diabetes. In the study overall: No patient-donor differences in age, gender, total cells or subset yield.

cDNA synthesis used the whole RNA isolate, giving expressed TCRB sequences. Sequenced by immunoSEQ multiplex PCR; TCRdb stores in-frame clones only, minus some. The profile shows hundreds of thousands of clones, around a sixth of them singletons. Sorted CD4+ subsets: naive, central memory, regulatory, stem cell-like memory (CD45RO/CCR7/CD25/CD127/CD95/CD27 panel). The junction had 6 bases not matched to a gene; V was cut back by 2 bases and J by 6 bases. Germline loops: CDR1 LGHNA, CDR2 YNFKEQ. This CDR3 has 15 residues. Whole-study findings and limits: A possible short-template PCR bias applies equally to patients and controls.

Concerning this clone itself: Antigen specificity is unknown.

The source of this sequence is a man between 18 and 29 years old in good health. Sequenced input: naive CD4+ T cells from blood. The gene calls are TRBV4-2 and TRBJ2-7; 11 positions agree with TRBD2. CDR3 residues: CASSQLAGGPVEQYF. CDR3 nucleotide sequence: TGTGCCAGCAGCCAATTAGCGGGAGGGCCGGTCGAGCAGTACTTC.